This T cell receptor beta chain derives from a study of chemoradiotherapy in HPV16-positive cancers. The wider study: Candidate HPV-specific T-cell clones and common TCR motifs came from functional assays in a couple of HPV16-positive patients. Overall study findings and caveats: Candidate HPV-specific clones and E7-related TCR motifs grew in tumor during treatment.

A word on this clone: What it recognizes is unknown.

Assay: immunoSEQ multiplex PCR; the TCRdb copy retains only in-frame clones and omits some. The table has over 7,000 clones, roughly 87% seen once. The CDR3 loop spans 12 amino acids. Per the germline V gene, CDR1 is PRHDT and CDR2 is FYEKMQ (reference sequence). V lost 0 bases and J 7 bases, leaving 5 bases between the germline ends. The chain carries TRBV13 and TRBJ2-3, with a weak D call TRBD1 (5 bases). The material was blood, obtained from a patient who underwent chemoradiotherapy. This TCR derives from a human donor with HPV-associated anogenital cancer. CDR3: CASSLGDNTQYF. The CDR3 nucleotides are TGTGCCAGCAGCTTAGGGGACAATACGCAGTATTTT.